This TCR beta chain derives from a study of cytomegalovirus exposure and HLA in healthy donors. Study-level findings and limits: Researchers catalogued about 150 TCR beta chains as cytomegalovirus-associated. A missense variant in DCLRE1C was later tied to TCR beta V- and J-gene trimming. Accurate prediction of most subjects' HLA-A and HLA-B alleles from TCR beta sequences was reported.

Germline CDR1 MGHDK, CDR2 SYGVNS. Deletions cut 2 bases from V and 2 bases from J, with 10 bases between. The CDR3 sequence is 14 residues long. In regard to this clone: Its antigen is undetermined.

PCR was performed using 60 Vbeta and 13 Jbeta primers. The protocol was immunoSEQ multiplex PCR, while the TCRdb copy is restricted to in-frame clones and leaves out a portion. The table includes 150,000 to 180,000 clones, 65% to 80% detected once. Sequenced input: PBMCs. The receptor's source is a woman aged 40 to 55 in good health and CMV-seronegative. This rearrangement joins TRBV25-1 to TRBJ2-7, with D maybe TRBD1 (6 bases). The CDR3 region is CASSERQATYEQYF. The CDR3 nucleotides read TGTGCCAGCAGTGAAAGACAGGCGACCTACGAGCAGTACTTC.